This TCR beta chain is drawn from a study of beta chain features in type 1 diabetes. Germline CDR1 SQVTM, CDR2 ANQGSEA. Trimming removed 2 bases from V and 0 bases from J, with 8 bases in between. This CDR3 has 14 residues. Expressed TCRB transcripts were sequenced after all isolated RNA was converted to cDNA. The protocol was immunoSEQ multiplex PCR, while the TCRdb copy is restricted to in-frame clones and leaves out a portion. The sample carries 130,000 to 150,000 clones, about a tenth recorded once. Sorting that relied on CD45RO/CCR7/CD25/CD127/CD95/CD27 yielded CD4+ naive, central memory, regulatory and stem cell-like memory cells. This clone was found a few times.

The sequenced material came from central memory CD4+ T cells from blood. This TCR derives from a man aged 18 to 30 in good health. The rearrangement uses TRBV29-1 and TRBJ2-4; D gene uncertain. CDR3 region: CSVESRVAKNIQYF. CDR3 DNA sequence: TGCAGCGTTGAATCTCGTGTAGCCAAAAACATTCAGTACTTC.